This T cell receptor beta chain was captured by sequencing in a study of OX40 agonist ivuxolimab in advanced cancers. On the study more broadly: Hepatocellular carcinoma, melanoma, renal cell or head and neck cancer affected the dose-escalation patients. Patients with prior anti-PD-1, anti-PD-L1 or anti-CTLA-4 therapy were eligible; less than 50% had some.

Study conclusions and caveats: It was also the case that some nonresponders had low normalized T-cell clonal expansion.

To note about this clone: Its antigen remains unidentified.

Data came from immunoSEQ multiplex PCR; TCRdb stores just in-frame clones and leaves some out. The sample consists of around 35,000 clones, 70% to 80% of them appearing once. V lost 7 bases and J lost 0, with 16 bases in between. The CDR3 runs 15 residues. Germline lookup yields CDR1 LNHDA and CDR2 SQIVND (reference sequence). The specimen was CD4+ or CD8+ T cells sorted from blood, collected in a trial of the OX40 agonist ivuxolimab. The TCR was taken from an adult with an advanced solid tumor such as melanoma, head and neck, liver or kidney cancer. The V gene is TRBV19, the J gene TRBJ2-7; either TRBD1 or TRBD2 may fit D (5 bases each). CDR3: CASISQGGGSYEQYF. Here the CDR3 DNA reads TGTGCCAGTATTTCGCAGGGCGGAGGCTCCTACGAGCAGTACTTC.